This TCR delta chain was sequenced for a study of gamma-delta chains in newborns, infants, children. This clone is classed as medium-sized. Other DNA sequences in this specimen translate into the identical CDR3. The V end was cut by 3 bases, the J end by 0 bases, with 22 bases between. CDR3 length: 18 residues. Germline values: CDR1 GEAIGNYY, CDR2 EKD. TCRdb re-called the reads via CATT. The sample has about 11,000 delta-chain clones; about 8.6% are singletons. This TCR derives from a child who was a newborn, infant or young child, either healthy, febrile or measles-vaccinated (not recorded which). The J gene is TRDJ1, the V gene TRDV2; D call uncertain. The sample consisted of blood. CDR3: CACDPVGSSEGNTDKLIF. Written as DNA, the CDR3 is TGTGCCTGTGACCCCGTGGGCAGTTCGGAAGGGAACACCGATAAACTCATCTTT.